This T cell receptor beta chain emerged from a study of cytomegalovirus exposure and HLA in healthy donors. Regarding the study as a whole: Segments of the TCR beta V type were, in most cases, productive about 87% or about 30% of the time in an earlier analysis. The study carried out a later analysis of TCR beta sequences. It associated about 15,000 of them with specific HLA alleles at a false discovery rate of 0.05. V- and J-gene trimming of TCR beta was linked (in a later analysis) to a missense DCLRE1C variant.

Sampled while nominally healthy, donors likely had unrecorded immune exposures. On this clone itself: Its cognate antigen is unknown.

Vbeta (60) and Jbeta (13) primers were used in the PCR. Repertoires were generated with immunoSEQ multiplex PCR, while TCRdb's copy carries only in-frame clones and drops some. The sample shows about 83,000 clones, 81% of them seen only once. This TCR was sampled from a woman aged 30 to 39 in good health and CMV-seronegative. The sequencing sample was made of PBMCs.

The CDR3 DNA sequence: TGTGCCAGAGGGGGGACCCAGGGGGACACCATATATTTT. Translation gives CARGGTQGDTIYF. The V gene is TRBV7-9, the J gene TRBJ1-3; TRBD1 agrees at 7 bases. V shed 9 bases, J shed 8 bases, and the junction held 10 bases outside the gene matches. Germline-derived CDR1 and CDR2 are SEHNR and FQNEAQ (reference sequence). The CDR3 consists of 13 residues.